The 27 T cell receptor beta chains reported below all come from one sample, sequenced in a study of T-cell reconstitution after alpha-beta-depleted transplantation in children. Researchers prepared the TCRbeta library using unique molecular identifiers, the study reports. TCRdb independently ran MiXCR on the PCR reads; one entry per CDR3 protein. The sample contains 130,000 to 150,000 distinct CDR3 sequences, around 9% of which appear only once. This specimen was PBMCs, mostly from graft donor cells, taken 180 days after TCRalphabeta/CD19-depleted stem cell transplant. The receptor set was obtained from a female patient aged 2-15 years who had a stem cell transplant for congenital amegakaryocytic thrombocytopenia, so the T cells may come from the graft donor.

This clonotype was seen a handful of times. The V and J genes are TRBV6-2 or TRBV6-3 and TRBJ2-1; D ambiguous. The CDR3 is 17 amino acids. Germline V gene sequence: CDR1 MNHEY, CDR2 SVGEGT. V lost 3 bases and J 9 bases, leaving 24 bases between the germline ends. The CDR3 sequence: CASSYARDGSSKSEQFF. The CDR3 region has the DNA TGTGCCAGCAGTTATGCCAGAGACGGCTCTTCGAAGTCTGAGCAGTTCTTC.

This clonotype was counted only a few times. CDR3 amino acids: CSARGGGEQYF. For the CDR3, the DNA is TGCAGTGCTAGAGGGGGTGGCGAGCAGTACTTC. The chain carries TRBV20-1 and TRBJ2-7; D not resolved. CDR1 DFQATT and CDR2 SNEGSKA come from the germline V gene (reference sequence). This CDR3 is 11 amino acids long. V was pared by 1 base and J by 6 bases, with 7 bases between.

The V call is TRBV5-8, the J call TRBJ2-1, with a weak D call TRBD2 (6 bases). Trimming removed 4 bases from V and 1 base from J, with 18 bases in between. The germline CDR1 and CDR2 sequences are SGHTS and YDEGEE. The CDR3 is 17 amino acids. The CDR3 DNA reads as TGTGCCAGCAGCGGAGGGACCCCGGCGTTGTCCTACAATGAGCAGTTCTTC. Translation gives CASSGGTPALSYNEQFF.

This clonotype was detected many times. The chain has TRBV7-7 and TRBJ2-6; 7 nucleotides align to TRBD1. The CDR3 has 14 residues. With 8 bases clipped from V and 0 bases from J, the junction kept 1 base outside the gene matches. Germline V lookup: CDR1 SSHAT, CDR2 FNYEAQ (reference sequence). CDR3 residues: CASPGGSGANVLTF. The CDR3 DNA is TGTGCCAGCCCAGGGGGCTCTGGGGCCAACGTCCTGACTTTC. The full variable domain, rest sourced from reference TRBV7-7 and TRBJ2-6, is GAGVSQSPRYKVTKRGQDVTLRCDPISSHATLYWYQQALGQGPEFLTYFNYEAQPDKSGLPSDRFSAERPEGSISTLTIQRTEQRDSAMYRCASPGGSGANVLTFGAGSRLTVL.

The gene calls are TRBV5-4 and TRBJ2-7; D gene uncertain. This CDR3 region has 15 residues. V was pared by 0 bases and J by 0 bases, with 10 bases between. The germline gives CDR1 SGHNT, CDR2 YYREEE (reference sequence). The CDR3 sequence: CASSLGVARSYEQYF. CDR3 DNA sequence: TGTGCCAGCAGCTTGGGAGTTGCTCGCTCCTACGAGCAGTACTTC.

The J gene is TRBJ2-7, the V gene TRBV28, with a weak D call TRBD1 (6 bases). V was pared by 7 bases and J by 0 bases, with 13 bases between. The CDR3 totals 14 residues. Germline lookup yields CDR1 MDHEN and CDR2 SYDVKM. The CDR3 reads CASTRNRASYEQYF. The CDR3 nucleotides are TGTGCCAGCACTCGTAACAGGGCCTCCTACGAGCAGTACTTC. The whole variable domain, filled in from reference TRBV28 and TRBJ2-7, reads DVKVTQSSRYLVKRTGEKVFLECVQDMDHENMFWYRQDPGLGLRLIYFSYDVKMKEKGDIPEGYSVSREKKERFSLILESASTNQTSMYLCASTRNRASYEQYFGPGTRLTVT.

The rearrangement uses TRBV6-1 and TRBJ1-5; D gene ambiguous. The ends were cut back, 6 bases at V and 3 bases at J, with 12 bases in the middle. The length of the CDR3 is 14 residues. The germline CDR1 and CDR2 sequences are MNHNS and SASEGT. In DNA, the CDR3 is TGTGCCAGCAGGGAGGGCCTGAACAATCAGCCCCAGCATTTT. Translated, it gives CASREGLNNQPQHF.

Judged by abundance, this clonotype is large. This chain connects TRBV5-1 to TRBJ2-1; D not certain. The CDR3 is made up of 16 amino acids. CDR1 and CDR2 from the germline V gene are SGHRS and YFSETQ. Trimming removed 4 bases from V and 0 bases from J, with 14 bases in between. CDR3 residues: CASSGGPTYSYNEQFF. The CDR3 nucleotides read TGCGCCAGCAGCGGCGGTCCTACGTACTCCTACAATGAGCAGTTCTTC.

This clonotype was found a few times. The chain uses TRBV20-1 and TRBJ1-2; no definite D call. V was pared by 6 bases and J by 8 bases, with 7 bases between. Per germline, CDR1 DFQATT and CDR2 SNEGSKA (reference sequence). The length of the CDR3 is 9 residues. This CDR3 reads CSALEGYTF. The CDR3 bases are TGCAGTGCCCTAGAGGGCTACACCTTC.

The chain combines TRBV20-1 with TRBJ2-1, with 7 bases matching TRBD2. This CDR3 is built from 17 residues. Per germline, CDR1 DFQATT and CDR2 SNEGSKA (reference sequence). The CDR3 nucleotides are TGCTGCGCTAGAAATCGGCTGCGGGAGACCTCCTACAATGAGCAGTTCTTC. Translation gives CCARNRLRETSYNEQFF.

This chain uses TRBV5-1 with TRBJ2-3, with D hard to call. V shed 4 bases and J shed 0 bases, with 15 bases lying between them. The germline gives CDR1 SGHRS, CDR2 YFSETQ. The CDR3 has 16 residues. CDR3 sequence: CASSANLIGSTDTQYF. CDR3 nucleotide sequence: TGCGCCAGCAGCGCCAACCTTATAGGGAGCACAGATACGCAGTATTTT. The whole variable domain, remainder taken from reference TRBV5-1 and TRBJ2-3, is KAGVTQTPRYLIKTRGQQVTLSCSPISGHRSVSWYQQTPGQGLQFLFEYFSETQRNKGNFPGRFSGRQFSNSRSEMNVSTLELGDSALYLCASSANLIGSTDTQYFGPGTRLTVL.

In this sample, this clonotype turned up many times. The rearrangement uses TRBV5-6 and TRBJ2-3; 8 nucleotides align to TRBD2. Germline-derived CDR1 and CDR2 are SGHDT and YYEEEE. The length of the CDR3 is 13 residues. V trimming: 0 bases; J trimming: 6 bases; junction bases outside the gene matches: 0. CDR3 sequence (DNA): TGTGCCAGCAGCTTGGCTAGCGGGGATACGCAGTATTTT. Protein sequence: CASSLASGDTQYF.

In this sample, this clonotype turned up a few times. The chain is built from TRBV13 and TRBJ2-2, with TRBD2 as a possible D gene (6 bases). Trimming removed 3 bases from V and 2 bases from J, with 10 bases in between. CDR3 length: 15 amino acids. In germline, CDR1 is PRHDT, CDR2 FYEKMQ (reference sequence). CDR3 sequence: CASSFRTINTGELFF. CDR3 coding DNA: TGTGCCAGCAGCTTCCGGACTATTAACACCGGGGAGCTGTTTTTT.

V is TRBV12-3 or TRBV12-4 and J is TRBJ1-2; TRBD1 might be the D (5 bases). Trimming removed 8 bases at V and 4 bases at J, with 17 bases between. The CDR3 spans 14 residues. CDR3 loop: CASGSGFSGYGYTF. The CDR3 nucleotides are TGTGCCAGCGGTTCAGGGTTCTCGGGCTATGGCTACACCTTC.

The rearrangement joins TRBV12-3 or TRBV12-4 to TRBJ1-2, with D possibly TRBD1 on 5 matching bases. The CDR3 spans 15 residues. V lost 7 bases, J lost 8 bases, and 23 bases lay in between. CDR3 region: CASNGAGLPAGGYTF. CDR3 coding DNA: TGTGCCAGCAACGGGGCAGGTCTCCCTGCGGGCGGCTACACCTTC.

The chain carries TRBV11-2 and TRBJ2-4; no definite D call. Germline CDR1 is SGHAT and CDR2 is FQNNGV. V lost 0 bases and J lost 6, with 6 bases in between. The CDR3 loop spans 13 amino acids. The CDR3 coding sequence is TGTGCCAGCAGCTTAGACCGAACAAACATTCAGTACTTC. This encodes CASSLDRTNIQYF.

This chain joins TRBV5-1 and TRBJ2-7; 8 positions agree with TRBD2. V was pared by 5 bases and J by 4 bases, with 8 bases of the junction left unmatched. Germline-derived CDR1 and CDR2 are SGHRS and YFSETQ. The CDR3 runs 14 residues. The CDR3 here is CASRLAGMGYEQYF. CDR3 in DNA: TGCGCCAGCAGGCTAGCGGGCATGGGGTACGAGCAGTACTTC. Drawing the rest from reference TRBV5-1 and TRBJ2-7, the complete variable domain is KAGVTQTPRYLIKTRGQQVTLSCSPISGHRSVSWYQQTPGQGLQFLFEYFSETQRNKGNFPGRFSGRQFSNSRSEMNVSTLELGDSALYLCASRLAGMGYEQYFGPGTRLTVT.

In this sample, this clonotype turned up a few times. The V gene is TRBV20-1, the J gene TRBJ2-1; TRBD2 matches at 8 bases. Germline CDR1 is DFQATT and CDR2 is SNEGSKA (reference sequence). Losses at the gene ends were 0 bases for V and 3 bases for J; bases not matched to a gene: 19. The CDR3 runs to 20 residues. The CDR3 DNA sequence: TGCAGTGCTAGAGATCGAGGGCTTAGCGGGACCTTCGGTGGCTACAATGAGCAGTTCTTC. The encoded protein is CSARDRGLSGTFGGYNEQFF.

Concerning this clonotype itself: This sequence may be a read error, since a much larger clone differs from it by one base. The V call is TRBV12-3 or TRBV12-4, the J call TRBJ1-2; maybe TRBD1 (5 bases). CDR3 length: 13 residues. CDR3 coding DNA: TGTGCCAGCAGTATCAACAGGATCTATGGCGACACCTTC. Protein: CASSINRIYGDTF.

This clonotype came up a few times. J is TRBJ1-2 and V is TRBV20-1; 11 bases are a match to TRBD1. The CDR3 runs 14 residues. Per the germline V gene, CDR1 is DFQATT and CDR2 is SNEGSKA (reference sequence). The J segment lost 8 bases and the V segment lost 3 bases, leaving 8 bases of the junction unmatched. CDR3 sequence: CSARDRGRLEGYTF. The CDR3, as DNA: TGCAGTGCTAGGGACAGGGGGCGTTTGGAGGGCTACACCTTC.

The rearrangement links TRBV6-2 or TRBV6-3 to TRBJ1-1, with no clear D. Between the trimmed V and J ends, which lost 6 bases and 4 bases, there was a span of 15 bases. The germline V gene has CDR1 MNHEY and CDR2 SVGEGT. This CDR3 spans 14 amino acids. The CDR3 nucleotides are TGTGCCAGCAGCTACGGACGCCTGGGCACTGAAGCTTTCTTT. It specifies CASSYGRLGTEAFF.

This clonotype has just a few counts. The chain links TRBV20-1 to TRBJ1-5; D possibly corresponds to TRBD1 (6 bases). CDR3 length: 14 amino acids. The germline V and J ends were trimmed by 6 bases and 4 bases, with 16 bases remaining between them. Germline CDR1 and CDR2: DFQATT and SNEGSKA (reference sequence). DNA for the CDR3: TGCAGTGCCTCGACCGGGGGCAAAAATCAGCCCCAGCATTTT. It translates to CSASTGGKNQPQHF.

This chain joins TRBV2 and TRBJ1-2, with 8 nucleotides matching TRBD1. This CDR3 is 15 amino acids long. Germline assignment: CDR1 SNHLY and CDR2 FYNNEI. Losses at the gene ends were 7 bases for V and 8 bases for J; bases not matched to a gene: 15. The DNA for the CDR3 is TGTGCCAGCAATGTAGGGACAGGAGATCCGGGGGGCTACACCTTC. Encoded protein: CASNVGTGDPGGYTF.

This clonotype has at least ten counts. This CDR3 reads CSASFAGGPDEQFF. The CDR3 DNA sequence: TGCAGTGCTAGCTTTGCGGGGGGACCTGATGAGCAGTTCTTC. V and J are TRBV20-1 and TRBJ2-1; 8 bases map to TRBD2. V dropped 3 bases and J dropped 8; count of bases not matched to a gene: 9. This CDR3 is built from 14 residues. Germline CDR1 is DFQATT and CDR2 is SNEGSKA (reference sequence).

This clonotype was seen repeatedly, ten times or more. The chain employs TRBV27 and TRBJ1-6; D unresolved. The CDR3 has 13 residues. Germline assignment: CDR1 MNHEY and CDR2 SMNVEV (reference sequence). V was pared by 3 bases and J by 8 bases, with 8 bases between. As DNA, the CDR3 is TGTGCCAGCAGTTTCTCCCCGGATTCACCCCTCCACTTT. This sequence encodes CASSFSPDSPLHF.

This clonotype occurred many times. The V and J genes are TRBV28 and TRBJ1-2; 7 nucleotides match TRBD1. CDR1 is MDHEN, CDR2 SYDVKM, per germline. This CDR3 has 14 amino acids. V lost 5 bases, J lost 8 bases, and 11 bases stayed unmatched. CDR3 nucleotides: TGTGCCAGCAGTCCAAGGGACAGCCCTTACGGCTACACCTTC. It encodes CASSPRDSPYGYTF.

This chain joins TRBV5-1 and TRBJ2-3; D is unresolved. V gave up 2 bases and J gave up 2 bases, with 6 bases separating them. Germline-derived CDR1 and CDR2 are SGHRS and YFSETQ. The CDR3 is 13 amino acids. CDR3 sequence: CASSFFSTDTQYF. The CDR3 bases are TGCGCCAGCAGCTTTTTCTCCACAGATACGCAGTATTTT. The full variable domain, in which reference TRBV5-1 and TRBJ2-3 provide the parts outside the CDR3, is KAGVTQTPRYLIKTRGQQVTLSCSPISGHRSVSWYQQTPGQGLQFLFEYFSETQRNKGNFPGRFSGRQFSNSRSEMNVSTLELGDSALYLCASSFFSTDTQYFGPGTRLTVL.